Below, 8 T cell receptor beta chains from the same sample are listed, as sequenced in a study of beta chain features in type 1 diabetes. The whole isolated RNA underwent reverse transcription, so sequencing captured expressed TCRB transcripts. The protocol was immunoSEQ multiplex PCR, while the TCRdb copy is restricted to in-frame clones and leaves out a portion. The sample carries 450,000 to 550,000 clones, roughly 30% recorded once. Sequenced material: naive CD4+ T cells from blood. The receptor source for this set is a man aged 18 to 30 in good health.

Here the CDR3 reads CAWSAKDGGSYNEQFF. As DNA, the CDR3 is TGTGCCTGGAGTGCGAAGGACGGGGGGTCCTACAATGAGCAGTTCTTC. V and J are TRBV30 and TRBJ2-1, with 7 bases matching TRBD2. The trim removed 1 base at V and 1 base at J, leaving 7 bases unmatched. The length of the CDR3 is 16 residues. CDR1 and CDR2 (germline): GTSNPN, SVGIG (reference sequence).

This clone was found a few times. This chain connects TRBV10-3 to TRBJ1-5; no definite D call. The CDR3 contains 14 residues. Germline V lookup: CDR1 ENHRY, CDR2 SYGVKD. V was cut by 0 bases and J by 5 bases, with 8 bases left in between. CDR3 sequence (DNA): TGTGCCATCAGTGAGTCGGGAGACTATCAGCCCCAGCATTTT. This codes for CAISESGDYQPQHF.

This clone was seen a few times. The rearrangement uses TRBV7-9 and TRBJ2-1, with 10 bases that match TRBD2. From germline, CDR1 is SEHNR and CDR2 FQNEAQ (reference sequence). Trimming at V came to 8 bases and at J to 5 bases, leaving 9 bases not matched to a gene. The CDR3 runs to 15 residues. The CDR3 loop reads CASGKAGGLHNEQFF. The CDR3 bases are TGTGCCAGCGGAAAAGCGGGAGGGCTCCACAATGAGCAGTTCTTC.

A few counts support this clone. The chain joins TRBV30 to TRBJ1-4, with a possible D match to TRBD1 (5 bases). This CDR3 has 15 residues. The V and J ends lost 4 bases and 8 bases respectively, with 20 bases between them. The V gene's germline CDR1 is GTSNPN and CDR2 SVGIG (reference sequence). The DNA for the CDR3 is TGTGCCTGGAACCCTCTCCGCGGGCAGGGAGAAAAACTGTTTTTT. Translating it yields CAWNPLRGQGEKLFF.

The gene calls are TRBV11-2 and TRBJ2-1; 9 nucleotides match TRBD2. This CDR3 is 15 amino acids long. V lost 5 bases to trimming and J lost 6 bases; unmatched junction nucleotides: 8. CDR1 and CDR2 from the germline V gene are SGHAT and FQNNGV. As DNA, the CDR3 is TGTGCCAGCAGCCGCGGGAGGGCCACGGTCAATGAGCAGTTCTTC. As protein: CASSRGRATVNEQFF. The complete variable domain, with remaining parts taken from reference TRBV11-2 and TRBJ2-1, reads EAGVAQSPRYKIIEKRQSVAFWCNPISGHATLYWYQQILGQGPKLLIQFQNNGVVDDSQLPKDRFSAERLKGVDSTLKIQPAKLEDSAVYLCASSRGRATVNEQFFGPGTRLTVL.

The V call is TRBV28, the J call TRBJ1-4; D may be TRBD1 (5 bases). The CDR3 spans 13 residues. The V and J ends lost 3 bases and 11 bases respectively, with 13 bases between them. Germline CDR1 and CDR2: MDHEN and SYDVKM. In nucleotides, the CDR3 is TGTGCCAGCAGTTTGCCCCCTCGGGGGAAACTGTTTTTT. Its translation: CASSLPPRGKLFF. The whole variable domain, remainder taken from reference TRBV28 and TRBJ1-4, is DVKVTQSSRYLVKRTGEKVFLECVQDMDHENMFWYRQDPGLGLRLIYFSYDVKMKEKGDIPEGYSVSREKKERFSLILESASTNQTSMYLCASSLPPRGKLFFGSGTQLSVL.

Comment on this clone: At the DNA level, this CDR3 is encoded by other sequences in the same sample as well. The chain combines TRBV18 with TRBJ2-7; 10 nucleotides align to TRBD1. CDR1 is KGHSH and CDR2 is LQKENI in the germline V gene. The V gene end was trimmed by 6 bases and the J gene end by 4 bases; junction bases not matched to a gene: 6. The CDR3 loop spans 14 amino acids. The CDR3 protein is CASSPGTGDYEQYF. For the CDR3, the DNA is TGTGCCAGCTCCCCCGGGACAGGGGATTACGAGCAGTACTTC.

The J gene is TRBJ1-1, the V gene TRBV7-2; no clear D. Per germline, CDR1 SGHTA and CDR2 FQGNSA. The germline V and J ends were trimmed by 4 bases and 1 base, with 7 bases remaining between them. The CDR3 contains 13 residues. CDR3 in DNA: TGTGCCAGCAGCTACGACGGGAACACTGAAGCTTTCTTT. Residues: CASSYDGNTEAFF. Full variable domain (remainder filled in from reference TRBV7-2 and TRBJ1-1): GAGVSQSPSNKVTEKGKDVELRCDPISGHTALYWYRQSLGQGLEFLIYFQGNSAPDKSGLPSDRFSAERTGGSVSTLTIQRTQQEDSAVYLCASSYDGNTEAFFGQGTRLTVV.